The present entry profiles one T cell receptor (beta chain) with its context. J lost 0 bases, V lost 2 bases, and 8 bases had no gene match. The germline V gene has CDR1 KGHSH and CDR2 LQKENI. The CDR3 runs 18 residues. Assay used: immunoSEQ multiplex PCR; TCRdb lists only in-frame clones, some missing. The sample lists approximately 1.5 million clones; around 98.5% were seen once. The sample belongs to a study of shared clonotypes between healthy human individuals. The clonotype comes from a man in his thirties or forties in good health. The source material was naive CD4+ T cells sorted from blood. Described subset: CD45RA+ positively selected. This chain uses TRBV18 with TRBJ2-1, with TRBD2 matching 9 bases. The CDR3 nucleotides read TGTGCCAGCTCACCAAGCCTAGCGGGGCCGAGCTCCTACAATGAGCAGTTCTTC. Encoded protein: CASSPSLAGPSSYNEQFF.